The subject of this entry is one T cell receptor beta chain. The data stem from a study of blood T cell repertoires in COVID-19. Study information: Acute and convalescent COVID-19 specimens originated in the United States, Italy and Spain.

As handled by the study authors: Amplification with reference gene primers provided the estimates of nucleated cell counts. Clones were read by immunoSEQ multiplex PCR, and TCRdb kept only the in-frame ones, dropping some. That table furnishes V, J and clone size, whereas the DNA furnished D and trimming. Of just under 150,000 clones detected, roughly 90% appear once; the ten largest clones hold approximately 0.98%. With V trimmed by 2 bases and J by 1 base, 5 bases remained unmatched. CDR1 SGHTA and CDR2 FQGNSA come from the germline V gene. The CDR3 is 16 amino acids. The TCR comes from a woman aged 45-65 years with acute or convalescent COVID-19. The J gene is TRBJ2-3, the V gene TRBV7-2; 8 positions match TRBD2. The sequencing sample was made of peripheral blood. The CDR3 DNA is TGTGCCAGCAGCTTAAGCGGGAGAGGGGGCACAGATACGCAGTATTTT. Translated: CASSLSGRGGTDTQYF.